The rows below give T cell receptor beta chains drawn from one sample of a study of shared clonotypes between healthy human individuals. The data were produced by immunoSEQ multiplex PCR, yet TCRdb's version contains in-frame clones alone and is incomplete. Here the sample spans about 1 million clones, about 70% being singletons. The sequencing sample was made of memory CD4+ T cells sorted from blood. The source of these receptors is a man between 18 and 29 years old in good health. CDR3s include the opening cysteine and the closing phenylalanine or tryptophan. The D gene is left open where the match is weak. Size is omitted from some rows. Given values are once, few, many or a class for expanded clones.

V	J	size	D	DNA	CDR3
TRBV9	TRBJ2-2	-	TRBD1	TGTGCCAGCAGCGGCAATTACAGGGGGCTAGGGAACACCGGGGAGCTGTTTTTT	CASSGNYRGLGNTGELFF
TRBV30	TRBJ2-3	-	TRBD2	TGTGCCTGGAGTGTATCAGGGACTAGCGGCCGCAGAGATACGCAGTATTTT	CAWSVSGTSGRRDTQYF
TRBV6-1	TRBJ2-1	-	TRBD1	TGTGCCAGCAGTGGACAGGGATTCAATGAGCAGTTCTTC	CASSGQGFNEQFF
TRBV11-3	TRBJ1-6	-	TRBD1	TGTGCCAGCAGCTTAGCGGGACCAGGGGGCAATTCACCCCTCCACTTT	CASSLAGPGGNSPLHF
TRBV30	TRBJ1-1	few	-	TGTGCCTGGAGTGATGGAGGGAACACTGAAGCTTTCTTT	CAWSDGGNTEAFF
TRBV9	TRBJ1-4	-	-	TGTGCCAGCACTCGAGACGGGCAGCCTAATGAAAAACTGTTTTTT	CASTRDGQPNEKLFF
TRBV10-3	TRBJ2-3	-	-	TGTGCCATCAGTGAGGCGAGGGGTGAAACAGATACGCAGTATTTT	CAISEARGETDTQYF
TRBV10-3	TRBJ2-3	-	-	TGTGCCATCACCGGCGGTGGCTCGGGTTCCGATACGCAGTATTTT	CAITGGGSGSDTQYF
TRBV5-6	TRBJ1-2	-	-	TGTGCCAGCAGCTTGGCCGGAGGGGCCTATGGCTACACCTTC	CASSLAGGAYGYTF
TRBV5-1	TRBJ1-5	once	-	TGCGCCAGCAGCACCGGGGCGGAGGGTCAGCCCCAGCATTTT	CASSTGAEGQPQHF
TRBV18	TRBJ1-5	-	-	TGTGCCAGCTCACCCTCAGGGAATCAGCCCCAGCATTTT	CASSPSGNQPQHF
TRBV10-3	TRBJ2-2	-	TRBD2	TGTGCCATCAGTGACCCTGGTAGCGGGACCTTCTTGGCCGGGGAGCTGTTTTTT	CAISDPGSGTFLAGELFF
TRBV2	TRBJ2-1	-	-	TGTGCCAGCAGGTTCGGGGGGCCCGTATACAATGAGCAGTTCTTC	CASRFGGPVYNEQFF
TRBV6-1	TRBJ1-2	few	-	TGTGCCAGCAGTCCAAGGGTAAAGGAGCGGGATGGCTACACCTTC	CASSPRVKERDGYTF
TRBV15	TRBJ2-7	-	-	TGTGCCACCGCCATGAACCGGGGCTACGAGCAGTACTTC	CATAMNRGYEQYF
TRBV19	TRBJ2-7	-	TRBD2	TGTGCCACCCGACTAGCGGGAGGTCCCTACGAGCAGTACTTC	CATRLAGGPYEQYF
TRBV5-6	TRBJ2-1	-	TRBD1	TGTGCCAGCAGCTCCGGGACAGGCTCCTACAATGAGCAGTTCTTC	CASSSGTGSYNEQFF
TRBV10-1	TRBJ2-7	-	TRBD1	TGCGCCAGCAGACCGGGACAGAGGGTGTTC	CASRPGQRVF
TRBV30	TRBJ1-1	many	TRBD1	TGTGCCTGGAGTGGGACAGGGGGCAAGAACACTGAAGCTTTCTTT	CAWSGTGGKNTEAFF
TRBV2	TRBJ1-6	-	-	TGTGCCAGCAAAATAATATCAGGGAAGGTGAATTCACCCCTCCACTTT	CASKIISGKVNSPLHF
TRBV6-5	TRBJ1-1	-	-	TGTGCCAGCAGTTACTCGTTGTTGAACACTGAAGCTTTCTTT	CASSYSLLNTEAFF
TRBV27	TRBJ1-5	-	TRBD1	TGTGCCAGCAGTTTAGGGACAGGGGGGCAGCCCCAGCATTTT	CASSLGTGGQPQHF
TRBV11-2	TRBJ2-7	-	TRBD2	TGTGCCAGCAGCGCGGGAGGCAACTCCTACGAGCAGTACTTC	CASSAGGNSYEQYF
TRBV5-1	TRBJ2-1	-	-	TGCGCCAGCAGCGAGAATCTCGGGGAGAGCAATGAGCAGTTCTTC	CASSENLGESNEQFF
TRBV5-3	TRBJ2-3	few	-	TGTGCCAGAAGCTTTAATCCAGATACGCAGTATTTT	CARSFNPDTQYF
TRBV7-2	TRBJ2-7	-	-	TGTGCCAGCAGCTTAGGCGGATTCTACGAGCAGTACTTC	CASSLGGFYEQYF
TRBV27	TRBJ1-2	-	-	TGTGCCAGCAGTTTATCGAATTCAGGAACCGGCTACACCTTC	CASSLSNSGTGYTF
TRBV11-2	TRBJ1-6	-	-	TGTGCCAGCAGCTTATCCCATTTATTACCCCTCCACTTT	CASSLSHLLPLHF
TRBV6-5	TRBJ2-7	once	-	TGTGCCAGCAGTTACTCGGGACTCACGAGCTCCTACGAGCAGTACTTC	CASSYSGLTSSYEQYF
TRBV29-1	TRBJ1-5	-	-	TGCAGCGTTGCCCTATTCAGTGATAGCAATCAGCCCCAGCATTTT	CSVALFSDSNQPQHF
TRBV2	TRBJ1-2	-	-	TGTGCCAGCAGCTGGCAGGAGAACTATGGCTACACCTTC	CASSWQENYGYTF
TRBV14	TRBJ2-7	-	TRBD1	TGTGCCAGCAGCCAATATGAGGGGGCATTCTACGAGCAGTACTTC	CASSQYEGAFYEQYF
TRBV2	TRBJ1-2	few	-	TGTGCCAGCAGTGAATACTCCGGCCAGGCCGATGGCTACACCTTC	CASSEYSGQADGYTF
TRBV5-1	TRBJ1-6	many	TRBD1	TGCGCCAGCAGCTCTTCATCTACAGGGGGTCTATCACCCCTCCACTTT	CASSSSSTGGLSPLHF
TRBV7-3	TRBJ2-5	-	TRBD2	TGTGCCAGCAGCTCCACGGGGGGAGGACTACAGTACTTC	CASSSTGGGLQYF
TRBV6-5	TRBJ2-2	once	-	TGTGCCAGCACCAACGGAGGGGGGCGAACCGGGGAGCTGTTTTTT	CASTNGGGRTGELFF
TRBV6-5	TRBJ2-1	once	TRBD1	TGTGCCAGCAGTGCCGGACAGGTTTCAGGCAATGAGCAGTTCTTC	CASSAGQVSGNEQFF
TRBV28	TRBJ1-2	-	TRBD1	TGTGCCAGCGGGGGGGACAGGGGCGGATATGGCTACACCTTC	CASGGDRGGYGYTF
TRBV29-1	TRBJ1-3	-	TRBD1	TGCAGCGCTGAGACAGGGGGAGTTGGAAACACCATATATTTT	CSAETGGVGNTIYF
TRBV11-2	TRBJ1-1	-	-	TGTGCCAGCAGCGAGGGCCTAATACCTGAAGCTTTCTTT	CASSEGLIPEAFF
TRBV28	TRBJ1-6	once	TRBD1	TGTGCCAGCAGGAGGACAGGGTGGGGTTCACCCCTCCACTTT	CASRRTGWGSPLHF
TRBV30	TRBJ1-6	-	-	TGTGCCTGGAGTTTCCAGGGCTCACCCCTCCACTTT	CAWSFQGSPLHF
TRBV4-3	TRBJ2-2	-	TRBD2	TGCGCCAGCAGCCCAGGGGCCAGCGGGAGCACCGGGGAGCTGTTTTTT	CASSPGASGSTGELFF
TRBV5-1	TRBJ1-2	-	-	TGCGCCAGCAGCGCCCGGGACACAGCACTCGGTGGCTACACCTTC	CASSARDTALGGYTF
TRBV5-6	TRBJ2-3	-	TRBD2	TGTGCCAGCAGCTCATTAGCGGGAGTTACAGATACGCAGTATTTT	CASSSLAGVTDTQYF
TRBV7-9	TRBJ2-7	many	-	TGTGCCAGCAGCTTAGTCTCTCAGGGCGAGCAGTACTTC	CASSLVSQGEQYF
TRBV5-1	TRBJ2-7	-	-	TGCGCCAGCAGCTTAGCCCTAGTATCATACGAGCAGTACTTC	CASSLALVSYEQYF
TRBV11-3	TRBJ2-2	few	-	TGTGCCAGCAGCCCAGGGCAGGGGATGGGAGACGTCGGGGAGCTGTTTTTT	CASSPGQGMGDVGELFF